The clone carrying this T cell receptor beta chain was seen many times. Its target is unknown. Time point of the sample: technical triplicate 3. This sample is part of a study of neurological immune-mediated disorders. Overall study results and limits: No CDR3 amino acid sequences were shared by expanded clones across subjects, suggesting private repertoires in all groups.

V dropped 7 bases and J dropped 5 bases, with 11 bases sitting between them. Germline CDR1 and CDR2: SQVTM and ANQGSEA. The CDR3 length is 11 residues. TCRdb passed the 5' RACE reads through MiXCR, listing each CDR3 protein once. The table has just under 45,000 distinct CDR3 sequences, around a fifth seen once. The chain combines TRBV29-1 with TRBJ1-1; weak D call: TRBD1 (5 bases). Sequencing input: PBMCs. This TCR came from a man aged 60 to 75 with HTLV-1-associated myelopathy (HAM/TSP). For the CDR3, the DNA is TGCAGCGGCGGGGAGGGGACTGAAGCTTTCTTT. Translating it yields CSGGEGTEAFF.